The 29 T cell receptor beta chains below come from one sample, sequenced in a study of regulatory T cells in long-lasting Graves disease. Assembly of TCR beta libraries relied on iRepertoire HTBI primers together with Arm-PCR of CDR3 regions. TCRdb reanalysed the multiplex PCR reads using MiXCR and keeps one entry per CDR3 protein. The table lists some 490,000 distinct CDR3 sequences, approximately 12% of them singletons, with roughly 8.9% in the top ten. Time point reported: newly diagnosed GD, antithyroid drugs for less than 3 months. The TCR library used RNA extracted from PBMCs. The same data also went into a second study, on T cells in Graves' hyperthyroidism and ophthalmopathy.

The material was peripheral blood mononuclear cells (PBMCs), obtained at new diagnosis, from a patient treated with antithyroid drugs. The receptors here all came from a woman in her twenties or thirties with Graves disease.

The DNA of the CDR3 is TGTGCCAGCAGTGCCGGACAGGGGGACACTGAAGCTTTCTTT. Translated: CASSAGQGDTEAFF. This rearrangement joins TRBV6-2 or TRBV6-3 to TRBJ1-1; 10 bases line up with TRBD1. The germline V gene has CDR1 MNHEY and CDR2 SVGEGT. Trimming removed 5 bases from V and 3 bases from J; junction bases left unmatched: 3. This CDR3 has 14 amino acids.

This clonotype was counted many times. The genes are TRBV5-1 and TRBJ2-5, with TRBD2 matching 9 bases. Germline V CDR1 and CDR2: SGHRS, YFSETQ. Trimming took 2 bases from V and 5 from J; bases not matched to a gene: 13. The CDR3 is 17 residues long. The CDR3 region is CASSLAMTSGGGETQYF. The CDR3 DNA reads as TGCGCCAGCAGCTTAGCCATGACTAGCGGTGGAGGGGAGACCCAGTACTTC.

The table lists this clonotype with many counts. V gene TRBV24-1 combines with J gene TRBJ2-1, with a tentative D call TRBD2 (5 bases). Germline V CDR1 and CDR2: KGHDR, SFDVKD. The CDR3 runs 14 residues. Trimming took 6 bases from V and 5 from J, leaving 13 bases between them. The CDR3 region is CATSRDFRDNEQFF. As DNA, the CDR3 is TGTGCCACCAGTCGGGATTTTCGAGACAATGAGCAGTTCTTC.

This clonotype was seen repeatedly, ten times or more. The rearrangement uses TRBV12-3 or TRBV12-4 and TRBJ2-4; TRBD1 matches at 10 bases. The CDR3 sequence is 16 residues long. V dropped 7 bases and J dropped 1; count of bases not matched to a gene: 7. The DNA for the CDR3 is TGTGCCAGCAAACGACAGGGGGCTATGGCCAAAAACATTCAGTACTTC. Its translation is CASKRQGAMAKNIQYF.

This clonotype was counted a few times. Given a much more abundant clone one base away, this may be a read error. The chain recombines TRBV6-1 with TRBJ2-7; D may correspond to TRBD1 or TRBD2 (5 bases each). The CDR3 has 14 amino acids. Germline V gene data show CDR1 as MNHNS and CDR2 as SASEGT. The CDR3 sequence is CVSTHWGMAYEQYF. CDR3 DNA sequence: TGTGTCAGCACCCACTGGGGGATGGCCTACGAGCAGTACTTC.

This clonotype has ten or more counts. The rearrangement links TRBV28 to TRBJ2-3, with D tentatively TRBD1 (6 bases). V lost 5 bases to trimming and J lost 4 bases, with 22 bases between them. Per the germline V gene, CDR1 is MDHEN and CDR2 is SYDVKM. The CDR3 runs to 17 residues. CDR3 sequence: CASSQPLGQPNPDTQYF. The CDR3 region has the DNA TGTGCCAGCAGTCAACCACTCGGACAGCCAAATCCAGATACGCAGTATTTT.

Concerning this clonotype: A read error may produce the germline difference seen at one junction end. The chain recombines TRBV6-2 or TRBV6-3 with TRBJ1-3; 9 bases line up with TRBD1. The CDR3 sequence is 16 residues long. CDR1 is MNHEY and CDR2 is SVGEGT in the germline V gene. CDR3: CASSAGQGLSGNTTYF. CDR3 in DNA: TGTGCCAGCAGTGCGGGACAGGGTTTATCTGGAAACACCACATATTTT.

The sample holds many counts of this clonotype. V gene TRBV10-3 combines with J gene TRBJ2-1; D is perhaps TRBD2 (6 bases). CDR3 size: 13 residues. With 1 base removed from V and 9 bases from J, the gap between germline ends came to 10 bases. Germline CDR1 is ENHRY and CDR2 is SYGVKD. CDR3 bases: TGTGCCATCAGTGAGTTTGGGGGGACTGAGCAGTTCTTC. The encoded protein is CAISEFGGTEQFF.

The genes are TRBV5-1 and TRBJ1-1; D is unclear. Trimming removed 0 bases at V and 3 bases at J, with 12 bases between. This CDR3 spans 15 amino acids. Germline CDR1 SGHRS, CDR2 YFSETQ. This chain's CDR3 is CASSLGDSRDTEAFF. The CDR3 nucleotides are TGCGCCAGCAGCTTGGGAGACTCCCGGGACACTGAAGCTTTCTTT.

This clonotype was seen ten or more times. The chain joins TRBV10-2 to TRBJ1-5, with TRBD1 identical over 7 bases. Germline lookup yields CDR1 WSHSY and CDR2 SAAADI. The CDR3 sequence is 15 residues long. Unmatched junction bases numbered 3, after V lost 0 bases and J lost 4 bases. The CDR3 reads CASSESSGQNQPQHF. The CDR3 nucleotides read TGCGCCAGCAGTGAGTCGTCGGGACAGAATCAGCCCCAGCATTTT.

The table lists this clonotype with many counts. CDR3 residues: CASSESPGNGHEQYF. CDR3 coding DNA: TGTGCCAGCAGTGAGAGTCCGGGAAATGGCCACGAGCAGTACTTC. This rearrangement joins TRBV6-1 to TRBJ2-7; D is possibly TRBD2 (5 bases). The CDR3 runs to 15 residues. From germline, CDR1 is MNHNS and CDR2 SASEGT. Trimming cost V 3 bases and J 5 bases, with 17 bases left between them.

The sample holds many counts of this clonotype. V gene TRBV11-1 combines with J gene TRBJ2-1; no reliable D call. V was clipped by 3 bases and J by 5 bases, with 8 bases between them. The CDR3 has 13 amino acids. In germline, CDR1 is SGHAT, CDR2 FQDESV (reference sequence). The CDR3 nucleotides are TGTGCCAGCAGCTTTACAGTGAACAATGAGCAGTTCTTC. It yields the protein CASSFTVNNEQFF.

With respect to this clonotype: A much larger clone differs from this one at a single base, so this may be a read error. The chain joins TRBV7-9 to TRBJ2-1; 13 bases are a match to TRBD2. This CDR3 is built from 12 residues. V shed 7 bases and J 10 bases; nucleotides not matched to a gene: 1. Germline V gives CDR1 SEHNR, CDR2 FQNEAQ (reference sequence). CDR3 in amino acids: CASMGLAGEQFF. CDR3 bases: TGTGCCAGCATGGGACTAGCGGGGGAGCAGTTCTTC.

This clonotype was counted many times. V is TRBV12-3 or TRBV12-4 and J is TRBJ2-2, with D hard to call. V lost 5 bases and J lost 1, with 5 bases in between. The CDR3 length is 13 residues. CDR3: CASSPRNTGELFF. The CDR3 region has the DNA TGTGCCAGCAGTCCTAGGAACACCGGGGAGCTGTTTTTT.

There are many counts of this clonotype. This sequence joins TRBV19 and TRBJ2-1; maybe TRBD2 (6 bases). Trimming shortened V by 5 bases and J by 3 bases, and 11 bases separated the two germline ends. The CDR3 consists of 14 residues. The V gene's germline CDR1 is LNHDA and CDR2 SQIVND (reference sequence). In DNA form, the CDR3 reads TGTGCCAGTAGTCATCGGGAGAACTACAATGAGCAGTTCTTC. Amino acid sequence: CASSHRENYNEQFF. The full variable domain, completed using reference TRBV19 and TRBJ2-1, is DGGITQSPKYLFRKEGQNVTLSCEQNLNHDAMYWYRQDPGQGLRLIYYSQIVNDFQKGDIAEGYSVSREKKESFPLTVTSAQKNPTAFYLCASSHRENYNEQFFGPGTRLTVL.

There are many counts of this clonotype. This chain uses TRBV24-1 with TRBJ1-1; D is undetermined. Trimming stripped 6 bases from V and 3 bases from J, with 16 bases between. The CDR3 has 15 residues. The V gene's germline CDR1 is KGHDR and CDR2 SFDVKD. The chain's CDR3 is CATSRSPGFDTEAFF. CDR3 nucleotides: TGTGCCACCAGTCGGTCCCCCGGATTTGACACTGAAGCTTTCTTT.

At least ten counts were recorded for this clonotype. The genes are TRBV11-2 and TRBJ1-1; the D gene is possibly TRBD1 (6 bases). This CDR3 contains 15 residues. With 5 bases removed from V and 1 base from J, the gap between germline ends came to 14 bases. Germline V gives CDR1 SGHAT, CDR2 FQNNGV. CDR3 DNA sequence: TGTGCCAGCAGCACAAATACAGGGTGGAACACTGAAGCTTTCTTT. It yields the protein CASSTNTGWNTEAFF.

This clonotype was recorded a few times. The V call is TRBV18, the J call TRBJ2-7; D is unclear. This CDR3 spans 17 amino acids. Between the trimmed V and J ends, which lost 0 bases and 5 bases, there was a span of 20 bases. Germline CDR1 is KGHSH and CDR2 is LQKENI. Here the CDR3 DNA reads TGTGCCAGCTCACCACCGGGGTCTGTCGGGCCTCAAGACGAGCAGTACTTC. Translating it yields CASSPPGSVGPQDEQYF.

This clonotype was detected many times. The chain combines TRBV18 with TRBJ1-5; 9 bases are shared with TRBD1. Germline V gene sequence: CDR1 KGHSH, CDR2 LQKENI. The CDR3 contains 15 residues. The trim removed 6 bases at V and 3 bases at J, leaving 6 bases unmatched. The CDR3 sequence: CASSPGTGNNQPQHF. CDR3 sequence (DNA): TGTGCCAGCTCTCCCGGGACAGGGAACAATCAGCCCCAGCATTTT.

This clonotype has ten or more counts. The V and J genes are TRBV7-9 and TRBJ2-7; the D is unclear. The germline CDR1 and CDR2 sequences are SEHNR and FQNEAQ (reference sequence). Deletions cut 4 bases from V and 1 base from J, with 11 bases between. There are 14 residues in the CDR3. The CDR3 nucleotides are TGTGCCAGCAGCTCAACAAAGCAATCCTACGAGCAGTACTTC. This translates into CASSSTKQSYEQYF.

This clonotype showed up many times. The V gene is TRBV6-1, the J gene TRBJ1-6; no definite D call. The CDR3 spans 13 residues. Per germline, CDR1 MNHNS and CDR2 SASEGT. V lost 5 bases, J lost 7 bases, and 9 bases lay in between. The CDR3 bases are TGTGCCAGCAGTCAGGATTTGAATTCACCCCTCCACTTT. It specifies CASSQDLNSPLHF.

This clonotype occurred many times. J is TRBJ2-2 and V is TRBV6-1, with D hard to call. The CDR3 spans 13 residues. V shed 6 bases and J shed 8 bases, with 13 bases lying between them. The V gene's germline CDR1 is MNHNS and CDR2 SASEGT. The CDR3 sequence is CASSSAPLGELFF. The DNA of the CDR3 is TGTGCCAGCAGCTCCGCCCCCTTAGGGGAGCTGTTTTTT.

This clonotype has more than one count but fewer than ten. J is TRBJ1-4 and V is TRBV9, with TRBD1 matching over 9 bases. The CDR3 length is 12 residues. CDR1 is SGDLS, CDR2 YYNGEE, per germline. J lost 11 bases, V lost 10 bases, and 9 bases had no gene match. The CDR3 bases are TGTGCCGCTAGAGGGACAGGGCGGAAACTGTTTTTT. It translates to CAARGTGRKLFF.

This clonotype was seen ten or more times. This sequence joins TRBV7-9 and TRBJ1-1; 10 bases match TRBD1. Trimming took 4 bases from V and 4 from J; bases not matched to a gene: 6. The germline V gene has CDR1 SEHNR and CDR2 FQNEAQ (reference sequence). The CDR3 spans 15 residues. The CDR3 sequence: CASSYYRDRGTEAFF. In DNA, the CDR3 is TGTGCCAGCAGCTATTACCGGGACAGGGGCACTGAAGCTTTCTTT.

The J gene is TRBJ2-7, the V gene TRBV7-3; D is perhaps TRBD1 (5 bases). V gave up 5 bases and J gave up 8 bases, with 16 bases separating them. CDR1 and CDR2 (germline): SGHTA, FQGTGA. The CDR3 spans 13 residues. As DNA, the CDR3 is TGTGCCAGCAGCCCGACAAGGCTGGACAAGCAGTACTTC. It is translated as CASSPTRLDKQYF. The full variable domain, in which reference TRBV7-3 and TRBJ2-7 provide the parts outside the CDR3, is GAGVSQTPSNKVTEKGKYVELRCDPISGHTALYWYRQSLGQGPEFLIYFQGTGAADDSGLPNDRFFAVRPEGSVSTLKIQRTERGDSAVYLCASSPTRLDKQYFGPGTRLTVT.

The chain uses TRBV6-1 and TRBJ1-3; perhaps TRBD1 as D (5 bases). Germline lookup yields CDR1 MNHNS and CDR2 SASEGT. Trimming removed 10 bases from V and 2 bases from J, with 9 bases in between. This CDR3 comprises 12 residues. The CDR3 DNA reads as TGTGCCACGACAGCCACTGGAAACACCATATATTTT. Its protein is CATTATGNTIYF.

The chain combines TRBV9 with TRBJ1-3, with D perhaps TRBD1 (6 bases). CDR3 size: 15 residues. V gave up 4 bases and J gave up 3 bases, with 14 bases separating them. Germline-derived CDR1 and CDR2 are SGDLS and YYNGEE. As DNA, the CDR3 is TGTGCCAGCAGCATCTCCGGGACACGTGGAAACACCATATATTTT. This encodes CASSISGTRGNTIYF.

This clonotype has at least ten counts. The rearrangement links TRBV20-1 to TRBJ1-1; unclear D gene. The V gene's germline CDR1 is DFQATT and CDR2 SNEGSKA (reference sequence). V was clipped by 3 bases and J by 2 bases, with 4 bases between them. The CDR3 loop spans 11 amino acids. CDR3 region: CSASLNTEAFF. DNA for the CDR3: TGCAGTGCTAGCCTCAACACTGAAGCTTTCTTT.

In its sample, this clonotype was seen many times. V is TRBV11-3 and J is TRBJ2-5, with 7 bases aligning to TRBD1. V was clipped by 5 bases and J by 5 bases; unmatched bases: 5. The CDR3 loop spans 13 amino acids. Germline CDR1 and CDR2: SGHNT and YENEEA. The DNA of the CDR3 is TGTGCCAGCAGCACTACAGGGGCGGAGACCCAGTACTTC. Residues: CASSTTGAETQYF.